These 30 T cell receptor beta chains originate from one sample sequenced in a study of monozygotic twins with inflammatory bowel disease (dated by TCRdb to between 2019 and 2020). The receptor library was made with 5' RACE. The sequencer listed for this sample is Illumina HiSeq 2500. Based on TCRdb reprocessing of the reads, there is one entry per CDR3 protein sequence, and DNA is missing. The sample's records list about 450,000 distinct CDR3 sequences. The ten biggest clones cover about 2.6% of the sample. Sequencing was performed on blood. These receptors originate from a human donor with ulcerative colitis or Crohn's disease, or a healthy co-twin of an affected twin (not recorded which).

V gene TRBV3-1 combines with J gene TRBJ2-1; there is no DNA to check the TCRdb D call of TRBD1. The CDR3 is 16 amino acids. The germline V gene has CDR1 LGHDT and CDR2 YNNKEL (reference sequence). The CDR3 spells CASSPPVGGVHNEQFF.

The CDR3 sequence is CASSLLRQGTRDTQYF. This sequence joins TRBV28 and TRBJ2-3; TCRdb picks TRBD1, but there is no DNA to check that call. The CDR3 contains 16 residues. Germline lookup yields CDR1 MDHEN and CDR2 SYDVKM.

The chain joins TRBV2 to TRBJ1-5; checking the TCRdb D call of TRBD1 is not possible without DNA. This CDR3 has 22 amino acids. Germline assignment: CDR1 SNHLY and CDR2 FYNNEI. The CDR3 sequence is CASSDGLGRDRAGDSSNQPQHF.

The chain recombines TRBV10-3 with TRBJ2-7; TCRdb's D call of TRBD1 is untestable without DNA. The length of the CDR3 is 16 residues. In germline, CDR1 is ENHRY, CDR2 SYGVKD. Here the CDR3 reads CAISESGGTGVGEQYF.

The chain employs TRBV19 and TRBJ2-7; the TCRdb call, TRBD1, lacks DNA for checking. The CDR3 totals 17 residues. CDR1 and CDR2 from the germline V gene are LNHDA and SQIVND (reference sequence). The CDR3 spells CASSMGPNRGRYDEQYF.

The chain carries TRBV12-3 or TRBV12-4 and TRBJ2-2. The CDR3 contains 14 residues. CDR3 in amino acids: CASSLDSYTGELFF.

The genes are TRBV5-1 and TRBJ2-1; no DNA is available, so the TRBD2 call from TCRdb remains unchecked. This CDR3 is 16 amino acids long. Per the germline V gene, CDR1 is SGHRS and CDR2 is YFSETQ. The CDR3 loop is CASSSPEGIAYNEQFF.

This sequence joins TRBV5-1 and TRBJ2-5; TCRdb's assignment of TRBD2 cannot be checked, as there is no DNA. Germline assignment: CDR1 SGHRS and CDR2 YFSETQ. The CDR3 runs to 16 residues. This chain's CDR3 is CASSLNLAGAGETQYF.

This chain joins TRBV5-1 and TRBJ2-3. The length of the CDR3 is 20 residues. The germline V gene has CDR1 SGHRS and CDR2 YFSETQ. CDR3 sequence reads: CASSPDGVDFRISSTDTQYF.

This chain's CDR3 is CASSLRMKSSYEQYF. The gene calls are TRBV5-6 and TRBJ2-7. The CDR3 is 15 amino acids. Per germline, CDR1 SGHDT and CDR2 YYEEEE.

The chain uses TRBV29-1 and TRBJ2-1; TCRdb picks TRBD1, but there is no DNA to check that call. There are 13 residues in the CDR3. Germline CDR1 is SQVTM and CDR2 is ANQGSEA. The CDR3 spells CSVEEHRGREQFF.

V gene TRBV5-1 combines with J gene TRBJ2-2; TCRdb gives TRBD1 as the D gene, but with no DNA this cannot be confirmed. Germline lookup yields CDR1 SGHRS and CDR2 YFSETQ. The CDR3 covers 16 residues. CDR3 amino acids: CASSLSVSQGAGELFF.

The gene calls are TRBV20-1 and TRBJ1-1. This CDR3 has 12 residues. Germline values: CDR1 DFQATT, CDR2 SNEGSKA (reference sequence). The CDR3 is CSARQSGGEAFF.

The V and J genes are TRBV14 and TRBJ1-1. CDR1 is SGHDN, CDR2 FVKESK, per germline. CDR3 size: 13 residues. CDR3 region: CASSQDGRVSAFF.

The chain employs TRBV7-8 and TRBJ2-2; TCRdb lists TRBD1, though no DNA is available to test this call. CDR3 size: 15 residues. Germline V gives CDR1 SGHVS, CDR2 FQNEAQ. The CDR3 loop reads CASSVWTGEAGELFF.

The chain couples TRBV27 to TRBJ2-3; the D call of TRBD2 rests on TCRdb alone, since no DNA is present to check it. The CDR3 sequence is 16 residues long. Germline CDR1 is MNHEY and CDR2 is SMNVEV (reference sequence). The CDR3 reads CASSRLAGAVTDTQYF.

This rearrangement joins TRBV7-2 to TRBJ2-3; TCRdb names TRBD2, which stays unverified in the absence of DNA. From germline, CDR1 is SGHTA and CDR2 FQGNSA. There are 17 residues in the CDR3. The CDR3 sequence: CASSPWRLSGSPDTQYF.

CDR3 region: CASSLDRGTSGRARETQYF. The rearrangement joins TRBV2 to TRBJ2-5; TCRdb picks TRBD2, but there is no DNA to check that call. The CDR3 has 19 amino acids. Germline assignment: CDR1 SNHLY and CDR2 FYNNEI.

V is TRBV10-3 and J is TRBJ1-2. The germline V gene has CDR1 ENHRY and CDR2 SYGVKD. This CDR3 spans 13 amino acids. CDR3 sequence reads: CAISESLGYGYTF.

The chain joins TRBV5-6 to TRBJ1-2; the TRBD1 assignment by TCRdb is unverifiable without DNA. This CDR3 region has 15 residues. The germline CDR1 and CDR2 sequences are SGHDT and YYEEEE. The chain's CDR3 is CASSRWAGTNYGYTF.

The rearrangement uses TRBV15 and TRBJ2-5. CDR1 is LNHNV, CDR2 YYDKDF, per germline (reference sequence). The length of the CDR3 is 15 residues. The CDR3 spells CATRRTLSTGETQYF.

The rearrangement links TRBV24-1 to TRBJ1-4. Germline CDR1 KGHDR, CDR2 SFDVKD. This CDR3 region has 15 residues. CDR3 sequence reads: CATSDLQGFREKLFF.

The gene calls are TRBV11-3 and TRBJ2-5; TCRdb indicates TRBD1, and absent DNA this call remains unverified. The CDR3 has 16 amino acids. Germline CDR1 reads SGHNT; CDR2 reads YENEEA. CDR3 sequence reads: CASSLEPGTVQETQYF.

The CDR3 is CASSYGGVGSPLHF. This chain joins TRBV7-3 and TRBJ1-6; with no DNA, the TCRdb D assignment of TRBD1 cannot be verified. Germline-derived CDR1 and CDR2 are SGHTA and FQGTGA. This CDR3 comprises 14 residues.

V and J are TRBV2 and TRBJ1-6; TCRdb's D gene call, TRBD1, goes unchecked for lack of DNA. The CDR3 totals 18 residues. CDR1 SNHLY and CDR2 FYNNEI come from the germline V gene. CDR3 sequence: CASSDRGEGSSYNSPLHF.

CDR3 region: CASSSRPSGGPTDSNTGELFF. The chain couples TRBV5-1 to TRBJ2-2; TCRdb outputs TRBD2, but without DNA this stays unchecked. This CDR3 spans 21 amino acids. Germline CDR1 reads SGHRS; CDR2 reads YFSETQ.

The CDR3 loop is CASTFSGQGNTEAFF. The chain is built from TRBV9 and TRBJ1-1; TCRdb's D call, TRBD1, is unchecked because there is no DNA. Per germline, CDR1 SGDLS and CDR2 YYNGEE. This CDR3 is built from 15 residues.

The chain joins TRBV5-1 to TRBJ2-1; checking the TCRdb D call of TRBD2 is not possible without DNA. The CDR3 contains 13 residues. Germline lookup yields CDR1 SGHRS and CDR2 YFSETQ. The CDR3 spells CASSWAGVDEQFF.

The CDR3 sequence is CATSRARLAGNTGELFF. The V gene is TRBV15, the J gene TRBJ2-2; TCRdb gives TRBD2 as the D gene, but with no DNA this cannot be confirmed. This CDR3 is 17 amino acids long. The germline gives CDR1 LNHNV, CDR2 YYDKDF (reference sequence).

This chain links TRBV5-1 with TRBJ2-1. The CDR3 has 15 residues. The V gene's germline CDR1 is SGHRS and CDR2 YFSETQ. This CDR3 is CASSWSGGSYNEQFF.